Included here is one TCR beta chain sequence, with context. This specimen comes from a study of T cell changes during pregnancy in multiple sclerosis. This CDR3 is 15 amino acids long. Germline lookup yields CDR1 SGHTA and CDR2 FQGNSA. With 4 bases removed from V and 3 bases from J, the gap between germline ends came to 16 bases. The repertoire was sequenced with immunoSEQ multiplex PCR; TCRdb's copy has only in-frame clones and lacks some. This table has 85,000 to 95,000 clones, roughly nine tenths appearing once. The sequence was collected from a female donor in good health, enrolled as a control in a pregnancy study. This sample comprised peripheral blood, obtained after pregnancy. The chain uses TRBV7-2 and TRBJ2-7, with D perhaps matching TRBD1 (5 bases). The CDR3 spells CASSSLQGSLYEQYF. As DNA, the CDR3 is TGTGCCAGCAGCTCTCTCCAGGGCTCCCTCTACGAGCAGTACTTC. Looking up the rest from reference TRBV7-2 and TRBJ2-7 gives the full variable domain: GAGVSQSPSNKVTEKGKDVELRCDPISGHTALYWYRQSLGQGLEFLIYFQGNSAPDKSGLPSDRFSAERTGGSVSTLTIQRTQQEDSAVYLCASSSLQGSLYEQYFGPGTRLTVT.